The 32 T cell receptor beta chains presented below share a single source sample, sequenced in a study of cytomegalovirus exposure and HLA in healthy donors. The PCR contained 60 Vbeta and 13 Jbeta primers. This table comes from immunoSEQ multiplex PCR, and its TCRdb copy is limited to in-frame clones, with some not included. The profile shows 160,000 or so clones, approximately 80% of them singletons. Input material: PBMCs. The receptor source for this set is a male donor in good health and CMV-seropositive.

This clone has only a few counts. The rearrangement links TRBV2 to TRBJ2-1; 13 bases map to TRBD2. Germline CDR1 reads SNHLY; CDR2 reads FYNNEI. The CDR3 has 15 amino acids. Trimming took 8 bases from V and 7 from J; bases not matched to a gene: 8. The CDR3, as DNA: TGTGCCAGCGTAACCGGGACTAGCGGGATTAATGAGCAGTTCTTC. Translated, it gives CASVTGTSGINEQFF.

The V and J genes are TRBV2 and TRBJ1-5; a weak D match, TRBD1 (5 bases). The V gene lost 2 bases and the J gene lost 1 base, with 9 bases spanning the gap. CDR1 and CDR2 from the germline V gene are SNHLY and FYNNEI. This CDR3 comprises 15 residues. The CDR3 is CASSEQGTSNQPQHF. CDR3 coding DNA: TGTGCCAGCAGTGAACAGGGAACGAGCAATCAGCCCCAGCATTTT.

The genes are TRBV7-2 and TRBJ2-5, with 7 bases that match TRBD2. From germline, CDR1 is SGHTA and CDR2 FQGNSA. The CDR3 runs to 14 residues. After removal of 10 bases from V and 2 bases from J, the junction contained 10 bases not matched to a gene. As DNA, the CDR3 is TGTGCCACAGCAATGATCGGGGGGCAAGAGACCCAGTACTTC. It is translated as CATAMIGGQETQYF.

The chain employs TRBV7-2 and TRBJ1-5; D gene unclear. Per germline, CDR1 SGHTA and CDR2 FQGNSA. This CDR3 spans 13 amino acids. V lost 5 bases and J lost 6, with 11 bases in between. CDR3 amino acids: CASSPRGGQPQHF. Written as DNA, the CDR3 is TGTGCCAGCAGCCCCCGAGGAGGTCAGCCCCAGCATTTT. Filled out from reference TRBV7-2 and TRBJ1-5, the complete variable domain reads GAGVSQSPSNKVTEKGKDVELRCDPISGHTALYWYRQSLGQGLEFLIYFQGNSAPDKSGLPSDRFSAERTGGSVSTLTIQRTQQEDSAVYLCASSPRGGQPQHFGDGTRLSIL.

The rearrangement links TRBV10-3 to TRBJ2-7, with 7 bases fitting TRBD1. Germline loops: CDR1 ENHRY, CDR2 SYGVKD. Unmatched junction bases numbered 6, after V lost 0 bases and J lost 1 base. The CDR3 has 16 amino acids. CDR3 coding DNA: TGTGCCATCAGTGAGTCTGGGACAGAATCATCCTACGAGCAGTACTTC. Its translation is CAISESGTESSYEQYF.

This clone came up once. The chain employs TRBV19 and TRBJ2-7; TRBD1 aligns across 10 bases. Germline CDR1 is LNHDA and CDR2 is SQIVND (reference sequence). V gave up 4 bases and J gave up 3 bases; unmatched junction bases: 6. CDR3 size: 15 residues. The CDR3 spells CASSNPGQGIYEQYF. The DNA for the CDR3 is TGTGCCAGTAGTAACCCGGGACAGGGGATCTACGAGCAGTACTTC.

V is TRBV7-2 and J is TRBJ2-2; 11 bases map to TRBD2. V lost 6 bases and J lost 5; bases outside the gene matches: 2. Germline loops: CDR1 SGHTA, CDR2 FQGNSA. The CDR3 consists of 14 residues. CDR3 residues: CASRLAGGTGELFF. In nucleotides, the CDR3 is TGTGCCAGCAGGCTAGCGGGGGGAACCGGGGAGCTGTTTTTT.

V is TRBV11-2 and J is TRBJ2-1; TRBD2 might be the D (6 bases). V was trimmed by 5 bases and J by 0 bases, leaving 11 bases between them. Germline CDR1 reads SGHAT; CDR2 reads FQNNGV. The CDR3 consists of 15 residues. The CDR3 DNA follows: TGTGCCAGCAGCCTTAGCGGAGTCTCCTACAATGAGCAGTTCTTC. It codes for CASSLSGVSYNEQFF.

This clone has a handful of counts. The chain links TRBV19 to TRBJ1-2; D is perhaps TRBD1 (5 bases). Trimming stripped 4 bases from V and 0 bases from J, with 9 bases between. CDR1 is LNHDA, CDR2 SQIVND, per germline (reference sequence). The CDR3 sequence is 14 residues long. DNA of the CDR3: TGTGCCAGTAGTAGCCAGGGCGCTAACTATGGCTACACCTTC. This sequence encodes CASSSQGANYGYTF.

The DNA for the CDR3 is TGCGCCAGCAGCCAAGATAAAATGGTCGGGGGGCTAGTTGAGGAGCAGTTCTTC. This translates into CASSQDKMVGGLVEEQFF. V is TRBV4-3 and J is TRBJ2-1, with D tentatively TRBD2 (7 bases). CDR1 and CDR2 from the germline V gene are LGHNA and YSLEER. Trimming pared 0 bases from V and 10 bases from J, leaving 25 bases between. The CDR3 sequence is 18 residues long.

Worth noting for this clone: The sample contains more than one DNA sequence encoding this CDR3. The V call is TRBV18, the J call TRBJ1-2; 8 bases match TRBD1. The CDR3 is 13 amino acids. V lost 6 bases to trimming and J lost 5 bases; unmatched junction nucleotides: 5. Germline lookup yields CDR1 KGHSH and CDR2 LQKENI. The CDR3 DNA reads as TGTGCCAGCTCGTTGGACAGGGAGTATGGCTACACCTTC. This translates into CASSLDREYGYTF.

This chain connects TRBV7-2 to TRBJ1-4, with 9 bases identical to TRBD1. V gave up 5 bases and J gave up 7 bases; unmatched junction bases: 8. Germline V gene sequence: CDR1 SGHTA, CDR2 FQGNSA. The CDR3 totals 15 residues. CDR3 region: CASSPGTGRGEKLFF. In DNA form, the CDR3 reads TGTGCCAGCAGCCCCGGGACAGGGCGGGGTGAAAAACTGTTTTTT.

This clone was detected a few times. This chain connects TRBV15 to TRBJ2-1, with TRBD2 identical over 11 bases. Trimming took 1 base from V and 4 from J; bases not matched to a gene: 6. In germline, CDR1 is LNHNV, CDR2 YYDKDF (reference sequence). The CDR3 is made up of 17 amino acids. CDR3 sequence: CATSRGRLAGSYNEQFF. CDR3 nucleotides: TGTGCCACCAGCAGAGGGCGACTAGCGGGATCTTACAATGAGCAGTTCTTC.

The V call is TRBV15, the J call TRBJ2-3, with D possibly matching TRBD2 (6 bases). There are 17 residues in the CDR3. Trimming cost V 0 bases and J 5 bases, with 18 bases left between them. Germline loops: CDR1 LNHNV, CDR2 YYDKDF (reference sequence). This CDR3 is CATSREGGGGLEDTQYF. The CDR3 nucleotides are TGTGCCACCAGCAGAGAGGGGGGTGGGGGATTGGAAGATACGCAGTATTTT.

V is TRBV28 and J is TRBJ1-2; possible D gene TRBD1, 5 bases. This CDR3 contains 14 residues. Germline lookup yields CDR1 MDHEN and CDR2 SYDVKM. Trimming took 8 bases from V and 5 from J, leaving 18 bases between them. Written as DNA, the CDR3 is TGTGCCAGCGGGGGGGGTGGACCAAGGTATGGCTACACCTTC. Translation: CASGGGGPRYGYTF.

The J gene is TRBJ1-2, the V gene TRBV14, with 7 bases fitting TRBD1. This CDR3 has 12 residues. V lost 1 base, J lost 13 bases, and 6 bases stayed unmatched. The germline V gene encodes CDR1 SGHDN and CDR2 FVKESK. CDR3 in DNA: TGTGCCAGCAGCCAAGGCCCCCGACAGGGCACCTTC. Protein sequence: CASSQGPRQGTF.

The chain has TRBV4-1 and TRBJ1-3; 8 bases are shared with TRBD1. Germline V gene data show CDR1 as MGHRA and CDR2 as YSYEKL. The CDR3 runs to 13 residues. The V and J ends lost 3 bases and 11 bases, in that order; junction bases with no gene match: 6. The DNA of the CDR3 is TGCGCCAGCAGCCACAGGACAGGGCGTCCCATATATTTT. The encoded protein is CASSHRTGRPIYF.

This clone was detected a few times. V and J are TRBV9 and TRBJ2-5, with D maybe TRBD2 (5 bases). The CDR3 loop spans 14 amino acids. Germline V gives CDR1 SGDLS, CDR2 YYNGEE. Deletions cut 3 bases from V and 4 bases from J, with 13 bases between. The CDR3 protein is CASSASIGGETQYF. CDR3 nucleotide sequence: TGTGCCAGCAGCGCCTCGATTGGAGGAGAGACCCAGTACTTC.

The rearrangement joins TRBV10-2 to TRBJ1-5; D is perhaps TRBD1 (5 bases). Germline-derived CDR1 and CDR2 are WSHSY and SAAADI. This CDR3 contains 12 residues. Trimming pared 6 bases from V and 4 bases from J, leaving 7 bases between. The CDR3 nucleotides read TGCGCCAGCAGGGGGCAAAATCAGCCCCAGCATTTT. The encoded protein is CASRGQNQPQHF.

This clone has more than one count but fewer than ten. The rearrangement links TRBV5-6 to TRBJ2-1; 7 bases fit TRBD2. V dropped 1 base and J dropped 2; count of bases not matched to a gene: 3. The length of the CDR3 is 15 residues. Germline V gives CDR1 SGHDT, CDR2 YYEEEE. The CDR3 reads CASSLYGGTYNEQFF. In DNA, the CDR3 is TGTGCCAGCAGCTTGTACGGGGGGACCTACAATGAGCAGTTCTTC.

The chain recombines TRBV10-3 with TRBJ1-1, with D tentatively TRBD1 (5 bases). The V gene lost 7 bases and the J gene lost 0 bases, with 12 bases spanning the gap. Per germline, CDR1 ENHRY and CDR2 SYGVKD. The CDR3 spans 14 residues. The CDR3 loop is CAINTRGMNTEAFF. In DNA form, the CDR3 reads TGTGCCATCAATACACGGGGGATGAACACTGAAGCTTTCTTT.

The gene calls are TRBV9 and TRBJ2-1; possibly TRBD2 for D (5 bases). V was cut by 0 bases and J by 0 bases, with 7 bases left in between. The CDR3 is 15 amino acids. Germline CDR1 is SGDLS and CDR2 is YYNGEE. The CDR3 loop reads CASSVGRGSYNEQFF. Written as DNA, the CDR3 is TGTGCCAGCAGCGTAGGACGGGGCTCCTACAATGAGCAGTTCTTC.

The chain employs TRBV5-4 and TRBJ2-1; 10 nucleotides match TRBD2. CDR1 is SGHNT and CDR2 is YYREEE in the germline V gene (reference sequence). V lost 0 bases to trimming and J lost 8 bases; unmatched junction nucleotides: 8. The CDR3 contains 16 residues. The CDR3: CASSLAGAGGLDEQFF. DNA for the CDR3: TGTGCCAGCAGCTTGGCAGGAGCGGGAGGGCTGGATGAGCAGTTCTTC. Using reference TRBV5-4 and TRBJ2-1 for the parts outside the CDR3, the full variable domain is ETGVTQSPTHLIKTRGQQVTLRCSSQSGHNTVSWYQQALGQGPQFIFQYYREEENGRGNFPPRFSGLQFPNYSSELNVNALELDDSALYLCASSLAGAGGLDEQFFGPGTRLTVL.

The CDR3 is CASSQLQGITEAFF. CDR3 bases: TGCGCCAGCAGCCAGCTACAGGGGATCACTGAAGCTTTCTTT. The chain joins TRBV4-3 to TRBJ1-1; 7 nucleotides align to TRBD1. Trimming took 3 bases from V and 4 from J; bases not matched to a gene: 5. Looked up from germline, CDR1 is LGHNA and CDR2 is YSLEER. This CDR3 comprises 14 residues.

This clone was detected a few times. The chain uses TRBV25-1 and TRBJ1-2; D unresolved. Trimming shortened V by 4 bases and J by 8 bases, and 14 bases separated the two germline ends. Germline assignment: CDR1 MGHDK and CDR2 SYGVNS. This CDR3 spans 13 amino acids. The CDR3 loop reads CASSVTAAWGYTF. In DNA form, the CDR3 reads TGTGCCAGCAGTGTTACAGCGGCTTGGGGCTACACCTTC.

This clone was picked up one time. The gene calls are TRBV7-2 and TRBJ1-1, with 7 bases identical to TRBD1. Germline V gene lookup returns CDR1 SGHTA and CDR2 FQGNSA. Trimming removed 5 bases from V and 1 base from J; junction bases left unmatched: 10. CDR3 length: 16 residues. CDR3 loop: CASSQPTGTGNTEAFF. CDR3 DNA: TGTGCCAGCAGCCAACCGACAGGGACTGGGAACACTGAAGCTTTCTTT.

The rearrangement uses TRBV7-2 and TRBJ1-4, with D possibly being TRBD1 (6 bases). The CDR3 length is 15 residues. The germline CDR1 and CDR2 sequences are SGHTA and FQGNSA. Trimming took off 5 bases at V and 5 bases at J, with 15 bases between the two ends. The CDR3 sequence is CASSTGTRVNEKLFF. DNA for the CDR3: TGTGCCAGCAGCACCGGGACAAGGGTGAATGAAAAACTGTTTTTT.

The chain uses TRBV6-1 and TRBJ2-4; no reliable D call. The CDR3 covers 14 residues. V was shortened by 7 bases and J by 5 bases, with 15 bases between the two germline ends. The germline V gene encodes CDR1 MNHNS and CDR2 SASEGT. The CDR3 sequence is CASIRDTPENIQYF. The CDR3 nucleotides are TGTGCCAGCATCAGAGACACTCCGGAAAACATTCAGTACTTC.

The V gene is TRBV5-6, the J gene TRBJ2-3; the D gene is possibly TRBD2 (7 bases). V lost 1 base and J 1 base, leaving 10 bases between the germline ends. Germline V gene sequence: CDR1 SGHDT, CDR2 YYEEEE. This CDR3 comprises 15 residues. The CDR3 bases are TGTGCCAGCAGCTTGTGGGGGGGCGGCACAGATACGCAGTATTTT. This sequence encodes CASSLWGGGTDTQYF. Variable domain in full (rest from reference TRBV5-6 and TRBJ2-3): DAGVTQSPTHLIKTRGQQVTLRCSPKSGHDTVSWYQQALGQGPQFIFQYYEEEERQRGNFPDRFSGHQFPNYSSELNVNALLLGDSALYLCASSLWGGGTDTQYFGPGTRLTVL.

The chain recombines TRBV5-1 with TRBJ2-4, with TRBD1 as a possible D gene (5 bases). V was trimmed by 4 bases and J by 0 bases, leaving 14 bases between them. The CDR3 has 16 residues. Germline V gene sequence: CDR1 SGHRS, CDR2 YFSETQ. DNA for the CDR3: TGCGCCAGCAGCCTTGGACACGATCGAGCCAAAAACATTCAGTACTTC. This translates into CASSLGHDRAKNIQYF. The full variable domain, with the rest looked up from reference TRBV5-1 and TRBJ2-4, is KAGVTQTPRYLIKTRGQQVTLSCSPISGHRSVSWYQQTPGQGLQFLFEYFSETQRNKGNFPGRFSGRQFSNSRSEMNVSTLELGDSALYLCASSLGHDRAKNIQYFGAGTRLSVL.

The chain has TRBV4-3 and TRBJ1-1; D remains unclear. Looked up from germline, CDR1 is LGHNA and CDR2 is YSLEER. V lost 0 bases to trimming and J lost 1 base, with 6 bases between them. The CDR3 loop spans 14 amino acids. Here the CDR3 reads CASSQEPRNTEAFF. The CDR3, as DNA: TGCGCCAGCAGCCAAGAACCCAGGAACACTGAAGCTTTCTTT.

This chain joins TRBV11-2 and TRBJ2-7; 9 nucleotides agree with TRBD1. With 5 bases clipped from V and 2 bases from J, the junction kept 7 bases outside the gene matches. CDR1 SGHAT and CDR2 FQNNGV come from the germline V gene. The CDR3 consists of 15 residues. The CDR3 reads CASSPRTGVTYEQYF. CDR3 nucleotides: TGTGCCAGCAGCCCACGGACAGGGGTGACCTACGAGCAGTACTTC.